This entry is about one TCR beta chain. Its antigen remains unknown. The sample belongs to a study of CD8+CD57+ T cells in acquired aplastic anemia. Study-wide context: Mean yield of DNA from sorted CD4+ and CD8+ cells was roughly 3.2 ug. Study-level points and caveats: Patients and controls shared approximately 28 CD8+ CDR3 sequences. In CD8+ cells, Simpson's diversity showed no significant difference between patients and controls.

CDR1 is ENHRY, CDR2 SYGVKD, per germline. The CDR3 runs 14 residues. Trimming cost V 4 bases and J 8 bases, with 12 bases left between them. TCR beta VDJ combinations and CDR3 sequences were profiled from genomic DNA. TCRdb reprocessed the reads with MiXCR, giving one entry per CDR3 protein. The sample includes 300,000 or so distinct CDR3 sequences, roughly 50% of them seen just once. The chain recombines TRBV10-3 with TRBJ1-6; weak D call: TRBD1 (5 bases). Sequencing used sorted CD4+, CD8+, or CD8+CD57+ T cells (not recorded which) from PBMCs. The clonotype comes from a human donor with severe aplastic anemia or a healthy control (not recorded which). The CDR3 is CAISGLGLDSPLHF. The CDR3 DNA reads TGTGCCATCAGTGGTTTGGGGCTTGATTCACCCCTCCACTTT.